The present TCR beta chain was sequenced within a study of blood T cell repertoires in COVID-19. About the study: COVID-19 samples collected from the United States, Italy and Spain covered acute and convalescent phases. T cells, B-cell-depleted T cells, or PBMCs supplied cDNA or gDNA.

Original data processing: Using reference gene primer amplification, nucleated cell counts were estimated. Measured with immunoSEQ multiplex PCR; TCRdb has only the in-frame clones, and not every one. The V and J calls and clone size are taken from that table; D and trimming were inferred from the DNA. The sample contains 60,000 to 70,000 clones, 91% of which appear only once. Germline lookup yields CDR1 LNHDA and CDR2 SQIVND (reference sequence). Between the trimmed V and J ends, which lost 5 bases and 1 base, there was a span of 3 bases. This CDR3 region has 12 residues. Sequencing input: peripheral blood. The receptor's source is a human donor in a cohort sampled during active COVID-19. The rearrangement uses TRBV19 and TRBJ1-3; D uncertain. DNA for the CDR3: TGTGCCAGTAGTCAGTCTGGAAACACCATATATTTT. Amino acids: CASSQSGNTIYF.